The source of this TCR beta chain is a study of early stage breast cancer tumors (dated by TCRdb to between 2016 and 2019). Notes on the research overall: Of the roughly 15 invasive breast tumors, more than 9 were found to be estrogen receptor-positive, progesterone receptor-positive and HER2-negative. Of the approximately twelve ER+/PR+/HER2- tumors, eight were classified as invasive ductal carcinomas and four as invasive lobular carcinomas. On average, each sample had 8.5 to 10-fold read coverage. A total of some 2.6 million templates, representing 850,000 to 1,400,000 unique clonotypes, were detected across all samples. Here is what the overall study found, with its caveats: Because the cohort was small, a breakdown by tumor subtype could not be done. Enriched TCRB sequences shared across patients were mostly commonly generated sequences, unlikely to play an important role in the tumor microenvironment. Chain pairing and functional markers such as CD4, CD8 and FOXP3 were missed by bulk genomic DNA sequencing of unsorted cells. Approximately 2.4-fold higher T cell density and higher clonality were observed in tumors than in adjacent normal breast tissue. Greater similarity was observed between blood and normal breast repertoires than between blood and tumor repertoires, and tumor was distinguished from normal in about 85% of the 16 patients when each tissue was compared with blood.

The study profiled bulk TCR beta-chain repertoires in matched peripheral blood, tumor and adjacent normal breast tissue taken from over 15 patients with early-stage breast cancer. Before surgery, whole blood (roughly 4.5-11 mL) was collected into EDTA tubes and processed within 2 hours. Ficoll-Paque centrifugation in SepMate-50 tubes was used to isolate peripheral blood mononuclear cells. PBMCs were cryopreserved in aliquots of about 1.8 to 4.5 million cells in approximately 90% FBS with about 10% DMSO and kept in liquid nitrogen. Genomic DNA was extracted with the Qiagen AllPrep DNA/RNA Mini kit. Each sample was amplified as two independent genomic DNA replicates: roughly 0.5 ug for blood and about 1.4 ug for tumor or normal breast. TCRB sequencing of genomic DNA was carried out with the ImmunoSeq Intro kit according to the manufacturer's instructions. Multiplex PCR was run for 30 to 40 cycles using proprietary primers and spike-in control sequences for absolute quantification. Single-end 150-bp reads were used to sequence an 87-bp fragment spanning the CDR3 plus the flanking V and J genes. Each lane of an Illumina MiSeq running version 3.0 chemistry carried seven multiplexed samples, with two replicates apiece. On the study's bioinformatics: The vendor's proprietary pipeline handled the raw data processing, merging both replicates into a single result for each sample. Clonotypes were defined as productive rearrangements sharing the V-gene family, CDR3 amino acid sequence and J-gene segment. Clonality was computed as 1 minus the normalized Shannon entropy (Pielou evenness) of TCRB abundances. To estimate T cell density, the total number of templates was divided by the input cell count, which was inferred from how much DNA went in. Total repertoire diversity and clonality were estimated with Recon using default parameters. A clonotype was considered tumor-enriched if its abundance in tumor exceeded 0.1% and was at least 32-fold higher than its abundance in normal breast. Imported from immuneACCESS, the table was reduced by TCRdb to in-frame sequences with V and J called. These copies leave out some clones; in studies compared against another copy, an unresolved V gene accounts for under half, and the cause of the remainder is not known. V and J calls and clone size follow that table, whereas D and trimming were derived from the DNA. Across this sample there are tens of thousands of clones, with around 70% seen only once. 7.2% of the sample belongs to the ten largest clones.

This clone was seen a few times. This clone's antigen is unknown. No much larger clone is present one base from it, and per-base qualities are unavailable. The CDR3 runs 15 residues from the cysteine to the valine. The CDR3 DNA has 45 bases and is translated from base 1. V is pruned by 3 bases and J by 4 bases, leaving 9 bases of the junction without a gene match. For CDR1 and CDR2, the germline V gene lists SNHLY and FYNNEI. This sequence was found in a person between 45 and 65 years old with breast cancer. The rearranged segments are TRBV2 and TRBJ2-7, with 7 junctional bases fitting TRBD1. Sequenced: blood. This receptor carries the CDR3 CASSELTGTDYEQYV. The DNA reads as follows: TGTGCCAGCAGTGAGCTCACCGGGACAGATTACGAGCAGTACGTC.